The rows below give T cell receptor beta chains drawn from one sample of a study of identical twins' blood T cells. One entry per CDR3 protein, called by TCRdb with MiXCR from the 5' RACE reads. Counted here are around 380,000 distinct CDR3 sequences, roughly 30% occurring once; the ten biggest clones make up roughly 5.5%. Source material: PBMCs. Source of these receptors: a woman aged 18 to 55 in good health. Both conserved end residues are part of each CDR3. A D gene is named only where the DNA matches it firmly. Expanded clones get a size class; other rows say once, few or many, or leave the size out.

v_call	d_call	clone_size	j_call	cdr3_nt	cdr3_aa
TRBV3-1	NA	NA	TRBJ1-1	TGTGCCAGCAGCCACCTCATGAACACTGAAGCTTTCTTT	CASSHLMNTEAFF
TRBV10-2	NA	NA	TRBJ2-7	TGCGCCAGCAGTAAAGCTACATACGAGCAGTACTTC	CASSKATYEQYF
TRBV11-2	NA	NA	TRBJ2-1	TGTGCCAGCAGCTTAGATCAGCTACCTCTAGCCAGAATCTTC	CASSLDQLPLARIF
TRBV14	NA	few	TRBJ2-1	TGTGCCAGCAGCCAAGATTTAGTTCCGGGAGCTACGTTCTTC	CASSQDLVPGATFF
TRBV9	NA	few	TRBJ2-3	TGTGCCAGCAGCGTTACGGACAGTTGGGTGGATACGCAGTATTTT	CASSVTDSWVDTQYF
TRBV20-1	NA	NA	TRBJ1-2	TGCAGTGCGCCCGGGAACTATGGCTACACCTTC	CSAPGNYGYTF
TRBV7-9	NA	NA	TRBJ2-2	TGTGCCAGCAGCTTACATTCCCCCGGGGACCCCCTCGTTACCGGGGAGCTGTTTTTT	CASSLHSPGDPLVTGELFF
TRBV11-2	NA	NA	TRBJ1-6	TGTGCCAGCAGCCACGGACAAATCTATAATTCACCCCTCCACTTT	CASSHGQIYNSPLHF
TRBV7-9	NA	few	TRBJ1-5	TGTGCCAGCAGCTTAAGCGAGGGACCCCAGCATTTT	CASSLSEGPQHF
TRBV5-1	TRBD2	few	TRBJ2-5	TGCGCCAGCAGCCCGGGAGGGAAAGAGACCCAGTACTTC	CASSPGGKETQYF
TRBV7-9	NA	NA	TRBJ2-3	TGTGCCAGCAGCTTAGAAGCAGGGATAGGCACAGATACGCAGTATTTT	CASSLEAGIGTDTQYF
TRBV7-2	NA	few	TRBJ1-3	TGTGCCAGCAGCTTAAGAGGTCCCATCGGGGATCACCTCTCTGGAAACACCATATATTTT	CASSLRGPIGDHLSGNTIYF
TRBV6-6	TRBD2	NA	TRBJ2-7	TGTGCCAGCATAGGACCCGGGACTAGCTCCTACAAGCAGTACTTC	CASIGPGTSSYKQYF
TRBV9	TRBD1	NA	TRBJ2-2	TGTGCCAGCAGCGTAGCTATCCCGCAGGGGGTAAATTCCGGGGAGCTGTTTTTT	CASSVAIPQGVNSGELFF
TRBV7-9	NA	NA	TRBJ1-1	TGTGCCAGCACCTCCTCGGAGAACACTGAAGCTTTCTTT	CASTSSENTEAFF
TRBV20-1	NA	NA	TRBJ1-2	TGCAGTGCTAGAGATAGGCTATCGGGCTACACCTTC	CSARDRLSGYTF
TRBV5-5	NA	NA	TRBJ1-1	TGTGCCAGCAGCGTGGTCGCCAGGGACACTGAAGCTTTCTTT	CASSVVARDTEAFF
TRBV7-9	NA	NA	TRBJ2-1	TGTGCCAGCAGCTTATCTCGTGGAGGTGAGCAGTTCTTC	CASSLSRGGEQFF
TRBV5-8	NA	few	TRBJ2-3	TGTGCCAGCGGACTAAGGGGTGTTCTCAGAAGCACAGATACGCAGTATTTT	CASGLRGVLRSTDTQYF
TRBV19	TRBD1	NA	TRBJ2-7	TGTGCCAGTAGTCAGGGACAGAGGATTTACGAGCAGTACTTC	CASSQGQRIYEQYF
TRBV6-2/TRBV6-3	TRBD1	NA	TRBJ2-3	TGTGCCAGCAGGACCGGGACAGAAATAGATACGCAGTATTTT	CASRTGTEIDTQYF
TRBV5-5	NA	few	TRBJ1-1	TGTGCCAGCAGCCCGAGGGGGGCGTACACTGAAGCTTTCTTT	CASSPRGAYTEAFF
TRBV29-1	NA	few	TRBJ2-2	TGCAGCGTTGCTCCAGGCCCCGGGGAGCTGTTTTTT	CSVAPGPGELFF
TRBV10-3	TRBD1	NA	TRBJ2-7	TGTGCCATCAGAGGGACAGTCAACTCCTACGAGCAGTACTTC	CAIRGTVNSYEQYF
TRBV3-1	NA	NA	TRBJ1-2	TGTGCCAGCAGCCAAGACCTAAACTATGGCTACACCTTC	CASSQDLNYGYTF
TRBV6-2/TRBV6-3	TRBD2	many	TRBJ2-7	TGTGCCAGCAGTTACTCGGTGACTAGCGGTTTCTACGAGCAGTACTTC	CASSYSVTSGFYEQYF
TRBV7-9	TRBD1	NA	TRBJ1-1	TGTGCCAGCAGCCCGATGGGACAGGGGAAAACTGAAGCTTTCTTT	CASSPMGQGKTEAFF